The 10 T cell receptor beta chains reported below all come from one sample, sequenced in a study of tumor and adjacent non-tumor tissue in lung cancer. The template was RNA from unsorted bulk tissue. More than 3 cm separated this lung sample from the edge of the tumor. A modified ARM-PCR protocol with three rounds of nested PCR amplified TCRbeta. MiXCR, applied by TCRdb to the multiplex PCR reads, yields one record per CDR3 protein. The table includes around 57,000 distinct CDR3 sequences, around two thirds detected once. The sequenced sample was distant non-tumor lung tissue. These receptors originate from an older man with non-small cell lung cancer.

This clonotype was seen at least ten times. The rearrangement joins TRBV5-4 to TRBJ2-3; TRBD1 or TRBD2 may be the D gene (6 bases each). Germline V lookup: CDR1 SGHNT, CDR2 YYREEE (reference sequence). V gave up 4 bases and J gave up 4 bases, with 16 bases separating them. CDR3 length: 15 residues. In nucleotides, the CDR3 is TGTGCCAGCAGCCCCTGGGCAGGGGAGGCAGATACGCAGTATTTT. Translating it yields CASSPWAGEADTQYF.

Regarding this clonotype: It may be a read error: a sequence one base away is much more abundant. The V and J genes are TRBV7-8 and TRBJ2-1, with D unresolved. Germline CDR1 SGHVS, CDR2 FQNEAQ. The CDR3 length is 20 residues. The CDR3 DNA is TGTGCCAGCAGCCTCCCCTTCGGGCAGGCCCCACCTGAGAGGTACAGTGAGCAGTTCTTC. Its protein product is CASSLPFGQAPPERYSEQFF. Variable domain in full (rest from reference TRBV7-8 and TRBJ2-1): GAGVSQSPRYKVAKRGQDVALRCDPISGHVSLFWYQQALGQGPEFLTYFQNEAQLDKSGLPSDRFFAERPEGSVSTLKIQRTQQEDSAVYLCASSLPFGQAPPERYSEQFFGPGTRLTVL.

Ten or more counts support this clonotype. The chain couples TRBV4-2 to TRBJ2-7; no firm D call. The CDR3 is made up of 15 amino acids. Between the trimmed V and J ends, which lost 4 bases and 4 bases, there was a span of 17 bases. The germline gives CDR1 LGHNA, CDR2 YNFKEQ. CDR3 nucleotide sequence: TGTGCCAGCAGCCCTCCTATAGGGAACTCGTACGAGCAGTACTTC. This codes for CASSPPIGNSYEQYF.

The rearrangement uses TRBV7-9 and TRBJ2-7; TRBD2 aligns across 7 bases. The CDR3 is 15 amino acids. Germline CDR1 and CDR2: SEHNR and FQNEAQ (reference sequence). Germline trimming cut 3 bases from V and 9 bases from J; bases unmatched to any gene: 14. CDR3 in amino acids: CASSFPRGSGRVQYF. DNA for the CDR3: TGTGCCAGCAGCTTCCCCCGCGGGAGCGGCAGAGTGCAGTACTTC.

The chain employs TRBV30 and TRBJ2-5; unclear D gene. The CDR3 contains 11 residues. V lost 3 bases and J lost 1, with 3 bases in between. Germline lookup yields CDR1 GTSNPN and CDR2 SVGIG (reference sequence). The CDR3 DNA sequence: TGTGCCTGGAGGGCCCAAGAGACCCAGTACTTC. Amino acid sequence: CAWRAQETQYF.

This clonotype showed up many times. V is TRBV10-3 and J is TRBJ1-5; 7 nucleotides match TRBD1. Germline-derived CDR1 and CDR2 are ENHRY and SYGVKD. The CDR3 sequence is 15 residues long. The V and J ends lost 5 bases and 6 bases, in that order; junction bases with no gene match: 10. In DNA, the CDR3 is TGTGCCATCAGTTTAACAGGGGATAGCGGTCAGCCCCAGCATTTT. Its translation: CAISLTGDSGQPQHF.

This clonotype was seen at least ten times. This chain joins TRBV6-1 and TRBJ2-7; D is perhaps TRBD1 (6 bases). This CDR3 is built from 13 residues. V was pared by 4 bases and J by 4 bases, with 11 bases between. CDR1 is MNHNS and CDR2 is SASEGT in the germline V gene. In DNA form, the CDR3 reads TGTGCCAGCAGTGTTGACAGGTCGTACGAGCAGTACTTC. It codes for CASSVDRSYEQYF.

Comments on this clonotype: This sequence may be a read error, since a much larger clone differs from it by one base. The V gene is TRBV12-3 or TRBV12-4, the J gene TRBJ2-7, with D perhaps matching TRBD2 (6 bases). V shed 8 bases and J shed 5 bases, with 16 bases lying between them. CDR3 length equals 13 residues. CDR3 protein: CASRVGGWDEQYF. CDR3 nucleotides: TGTGCCAGCCGTGTGGGGGGTTGGGACGAGCAGTACTTC.

As for this clonotype: A read error may account for a junction end that differs from germline. This sequence joins TRBV11-2 and TRBJ2-2, with D tentatively TRBD1 or TRBD2 (5 bases each). The CDR3 has 16 amino acids. Germline CDR1 is SGHAT and CDR2 is FQNNGV. CDR3 nucleotide sequence: TGTGCCAGCAGCCTTCAGACAGCTCAGAACACCGGGGAGCTGCTTTTT. As protein: CASSLQTAQNTGELLF.

V gene TRBV5-8 combines with J gene TRBJ2-5, with D unresolved. V was trimmed by 0 bases and J by 5 bases, leaving 14 bases between them. The CDR3 is 15 residues long. CDR1 is SGHTS and CDR2 is YDEGEE in the germline V gene. The CDR3: CASSLADMVGETQYF. CDR3 DNA sequence: TGTGCCAGCAGCTTGGCGGATATGGTGGGGGAGACCCAGTACTTC.